This T cell receptor beta chain was found in a study of blood T cell repertoires in COVID-19. The wider study: Spain, Italy and the United States supplied samples that represented acute and convalescent COVID-19.

This clone showed up just a few times. Trimming cost V 1 base and J 3 bases, with 13 bases left between them. Germline values: CDR1 LNHDA, CDR2 SQIVND (reference sequence). The CDR3 totals 15 residues. Original analysis: How many nucleated cells were present was estimated from reference gene primer amplification. Generated by immunoSEQ multiplex PCR, the TCRdb table keeps only in-frame clones and is missing some. D and trimming were read from the DNA, whereas the V and J calls and clone size are those reported in that table. The sample includes roughly 84,000 clones, around 75% of them seen just once.

V gene TRBV19 combines with J gene TRBJ2-7, with D possibly being TRBD1 (5 bases). Input material: peripheral blood. The TCR sequence derives from a woman between 45 and 60 years old with acute or convalescent COVID-19. CDR3 amino acids: CASSIGARAIYEQYF. CDR3 DNA: TGTGCCAGTAGTATAGGAGCCAGGGCCATCTACGAGCAGTACTTC.